This is a list of T cell receptor beta chains from one sample in a study of cytomegalovirus exposure and HLA in healthy donors. Method: immunoSEQ multiplex PCR; TCRdb's copy keeps in-frame clones and lacks some. The table records about 130,000 clones, roughly 89% of them present only once. Sequenced material: PBMCs. These TCRs come from a woman aged 18-29 years in good health and CMV-seronegative. The CDR3 runs from the conserved cysteine through the conserved F or W. Fields, in order: J gene, clone size, D gene, V gene, CDR3 length, CDR3 protein, CDR3 DNA. The D gene is left open where the match is weak. Size tells how often a clone was seen (once, few, many) or the class of an expanded clone, and some rows leave it out.

j_gene: TRBJ2-3; abundance: .; d_gene: TRBD1; v_gene: TRBV28; len: 14; CDR3aa: CASSLPDRRDTQYF; CDR3nt: TGTGCCAGCAGTTTGCCGGACAGGCGAGATACGCAGTATTTT
j_gene: TRBJ2-1; abundance: .; d_gene: TRBD2; v_gene: TRBV28; len: 17; CDR3aa: CASSSRGGRSSYNEQFF; CDR3nt: TGTGCCAGCAGTTCCAGGGGCGGGAGGAGCTCCTACAATGAGCAGTTCTTC
j_gene: TRBJ2-1; abundance: .; d_gene: TRBD2; v_gene: TRBV30; len: 20; CDR3aa: CAWSPGLGGGKGLAGGEQFF; CDR3nt: TGTGCCTGGAGTCCTGGCCTGGGAGGGGGCAAGGGACTAGCGGGAGGGGAGCAGTTCTTC
j_gene: TRBJ2-2; abundance: .; d_gene: TRBD1; v_gene: TRBV19; len: 16; CDR3aa: CASSIVPGQGTGELFF; CDR3nt: TGTGCCAGTAGTATAGTTCCGGGACAGGGGACCGGGGAGCTGTTTTTT
j_gene: TRBJ1-4; abundance: .; d_gene: .; v_gene: TRBV7-9; len: 17; CDR3aa: CASSETGSARLEEKLFF; CDR3nt: TGTGCCAGCAGCGAAACAGGGTCGGCTCGGCTAGAGGAAAAACTGTTTTTT
j_gene: TRBJ2-7; abundance: .; d_gene: TRBD2; v_gene: TRBV7-6; len: 15; CDR3aa: CASSPTSGEYYEQYF; CDR3nt: TGTGCCAGCAGCCCCACTAGCGGGGAATACTACGAGCAGTACTTC
j_gene: TRBJ1-4; abundance: .; d_gene: .; v_gene: TRBV19; len: 13; CDR3aa: CASSPGNNEKLFF; CDR3nt: TGTGCCAGTAGTCCAGGGAATAATGAAAAACTGTTTTTT
j_gene: TRBJ1-1; abundance: .; d_gene: .; v_gene: TRBV6-6; len: 13; CDR3aa: CASKAGMNTEAFF; CDR3nt: TGTGCCAGCAAGGCCGGGATGAACACTGAAGCTTTCTTT
j_gene: TRBJ2-1; abundance: once; d_gene: .; v_gene: TRBV9; len: 15; CDR3aa: CASSVGGHRYNEQFF; CDR3nt: TGTGCCAGCAGCGTAGGTGGCCACCGCTACAATGAGCAGTTCTTC
j_gene: TRBJ1-1; abundance: .; d_gene: TRBD1; v_gene: TRBV11-2; len: 17; CDR3aa: CASSSRQGIKVSTEAFF; CDR3nt: TGTGCCAGCAGCTCTCGACAGGGAATAAAAGTCAGCACTGAAGCTTTCTTT
j_gene: TRBJ1-4; abundance: .; d_gene: .; v_gene: TRBV6-1; len: 13; CDR3aa: CASSRGQGEKLFF; CDR3nt: TGTGCCAGCAGCCGTGGGCAGGGGGAAAAACTGTTTTTT
j_gene: TRBJ2-3; abundance: .; d_gene: TRBD2; v_gene: TRBV9; len: 15; CDR3aa: CASSTGLAVSDTQYF; CDR3nt: TGTGCCAGCAGCACGGGACTAGCGGTTTCAGATACGCAGTATTTT
j_gene: TRBJ1-6; abundance: .; d_gene: TRBD1; v_gene: TRBV5-1; len: 16; CDR3aa: CASSLSSGQGVSPLHF; CDR3nt: TGCGCCAGCAGCTTGTCATCGGGACAGGGGGTTTCACCCCTCCACTTT
j_gene: TRBJ2-1; abundance: .; d_gene: TRBD1; v_gene: TRBV7-2; len: 16; CDR3aa: CASSQRLGTGRNEQFF; CDR3nt: TGTGCCAGCAGCCAACGCCTCGGGACAGGGAGGAATGAGCAGTTCTTC
j_gene: TRBJ1-2; abundance: .; d_gene: .; v_gene: TRBV9; len: 14; CDR3aa: CASSGGGPGDGYTF; CDR3nt: TGTGCCAGCAGCGGAGGGGGACCTGGGGATGGCTACACCTTC
j_gene: TRBJ2-6; abundance: .; d_gene: .; v_gene: TRBV28; len: 15; CDR3aa: CASSLQLSGANVLTF; CDR3nt: TGTGCCAGCAGCCTACAGTTATCTGGGGCCAACGTCCTGACTTTC
j_gene: TRBJ1-2; abundance: .; d_gene: TRBD1; v_gene: TRBV6-5; len: 13; CDR3aa: CASRPGQGYGYTF; CDR3nt: TGTGCCAGCAGGCCGGGACAGGGCTATGGCTACACCTTC
j_gene: TRBJ1-4; abundance: .; d_gene: TRBD1; v_gene: TRBV7-2; len: 17; CDR3aa: CASSQWGPGTANEKLFF; CDR3nt: TGTGCCAGCAGCCAGTGGGGCCCCGGGACAGCTAATGAAAAACTGTTTTTT
j_gene: TRBJ2-2; abundance: .; d_gene: .; v_gene: TRBV29-1; len: 15; CDR3aa: CSVTLGATFTGELFF; CDR3nt: TGCAGCGTCACCTTAGGGGCTACATTCACCGGGGAGCTGTTTTTT
j_gene: TRBJ1-2; abundance: .; d_gene: .; v_gene: TRBV4-1; len: 14; CDR3aa: CASSQDPGRYGYTF; CDR3nt: TGCGCCAGCAGCCAAGATCCGGGTCGATATGGCTACACCTTC
j_gene: TRBJ1-5; abundance: few; d_gene: .; v_gene: TRBV2; len: 14; CDR3aa: CASRNRGLEQPQHF; CDR3nt: TGTGCCAGCAGAAATAGAGGGTTAGAGCAGCCCCAGCATTTT
j_gene: TRBJ2-2; abundance: few; d_gene: .; v_gene: TRBV5-1; len: 15; CDR3aa: CASSPGHLNTGELFF; CDR3nt: TGCGCCAGCAGCCCTGGACACCTGAACACCGGGGAGCTGTTTTTT
j_gene: TRBJ2-1; abundance: once; d_gene: .; v_gene: TRBV7-8; len: 17; CDR3aa: CASSFGRRDSPYNEQFF; CDR3nt: TGTGCCAGCAGCTTTGGCCGGAGGGACAGCCCCTACAATGAGCAGTTCTTC
j_gene: TRBJ2-1; abundance: .; d_gene: TRBD2; v_gene: TRBV5-1; len: 15; CDR3aa: CASSITSGRYNEQFF; CDR3nt: TGCGCCAGCAGCATCACTAGCGGGAGGTACAATGAGCAGTTCTTC